The clone carrying this T cell receptor beta chain has ten or more counts. This sample is drawn from a study of T cells in Graves' hyperthyroidism and ophthalmopathy. The V end was cut by 3 bases, the J end by 4 bases, with 19 bases between. The CDR3 is 16 residues long. Germline V gene data show CDR1 as SGHRS and CDR2 as YFSETQ. Amplification of TCR beta CDR3 regions was performed using RNA transcripts as template. HTBI primers drove first-round RT-PCR of the TCR CDR3. TCRdb re-called the multiplex PCR reads through MiXCR, storing one row per CDR3 protein. The sample carries hundreds of thousands of distinct CDR3 sequences, approximately 15% recorded once.

The clonotype comes from a woman aged 30 to 39 with Graves' hyperthyroidism that later progressed to Graves' ophthalmopathy. The specimen sequenced was blood. The chain recombines TRBV5-1 with TRBJ1-1, with D possibly TRBD1 on 5 matching bases. CDR3 loop: CASSSSKTAGGTEAFF. CDR3 nucleotide sequence: TGCGCCAGCAGCTCCTCTAAGACAGCCGGGGGCACTGAAGCTTTCTTT.